This TCR beta chain was observed in a study of identical twins. MiXCR, run by TCRdb on the 5' RACE reads, gives a single entry per CDR3 protein. The sample yields under 250,000 distinct CDR3 sequences, approximately 7.3% seen once. This clonotype was counted a few times. A much larger clone sits a single nucleotide away, making a read error possible. This CDR3 is missing its conserved last phenylalanine or tryptophan, likely due to a read error. Germline CDR1 reads ENHRY; CDR2 reads SYGVKD. This CDR3 is 13 amino acids long. V was cut by 4 bases and J by 2 bases, with 7 bases left in between. This sample also appeared in a second study, on yellow fever vaccine responses in identical twins.

Source material: CD8+ T cells sorted from blood. This rearrangement joins TRBV10-3 to TRBJ2-3, with D tentatively TRBD2 (5 bases). This TCR derives from a young woman in good health. CDR3 DNA sequence: TGTGCCATCAGTGCGGGAAACACAGATACGCAGTATCTT. It translates to CAISAGNTDTQYL.